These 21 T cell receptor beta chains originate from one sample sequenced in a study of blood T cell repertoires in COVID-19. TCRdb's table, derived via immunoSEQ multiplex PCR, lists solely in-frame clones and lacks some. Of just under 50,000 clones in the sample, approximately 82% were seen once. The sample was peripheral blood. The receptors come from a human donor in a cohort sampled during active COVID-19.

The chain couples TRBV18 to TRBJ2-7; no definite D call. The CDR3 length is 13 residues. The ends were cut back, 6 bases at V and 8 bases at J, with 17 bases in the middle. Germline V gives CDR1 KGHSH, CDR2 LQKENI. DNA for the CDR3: TGTGCCAGCTCCCCTGACTCGTCCCCCCAGCAGTACTTC. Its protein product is CASSPDSSPQQYF.

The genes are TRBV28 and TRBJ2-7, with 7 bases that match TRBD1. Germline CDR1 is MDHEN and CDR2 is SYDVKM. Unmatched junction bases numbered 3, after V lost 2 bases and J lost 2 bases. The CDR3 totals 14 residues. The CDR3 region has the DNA TGTGCCAGCAGTTTAACAGGGGCAACCTACGAGCAGTACTTC. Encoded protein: CASSLTGATYEQYF.

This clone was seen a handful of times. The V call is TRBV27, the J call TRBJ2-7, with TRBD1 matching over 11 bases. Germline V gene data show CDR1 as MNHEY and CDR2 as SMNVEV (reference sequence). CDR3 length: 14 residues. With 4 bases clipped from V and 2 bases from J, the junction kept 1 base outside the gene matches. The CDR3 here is CASSSDRGPYEQYF. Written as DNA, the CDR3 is TGTGCCAGCAGTTCGGACAGGGGGCCCTACGAGCAGTACTTC.

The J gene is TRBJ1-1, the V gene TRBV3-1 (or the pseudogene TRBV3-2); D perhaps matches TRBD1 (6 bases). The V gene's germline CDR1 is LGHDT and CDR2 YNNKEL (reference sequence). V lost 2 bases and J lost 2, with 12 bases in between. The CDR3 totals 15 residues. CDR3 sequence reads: CASSQFAGGNTEAFF. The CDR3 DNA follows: TGTGCCAGCAGCCAATTTGCGGGGGGCAACACTGAAGCTTTCTTT.

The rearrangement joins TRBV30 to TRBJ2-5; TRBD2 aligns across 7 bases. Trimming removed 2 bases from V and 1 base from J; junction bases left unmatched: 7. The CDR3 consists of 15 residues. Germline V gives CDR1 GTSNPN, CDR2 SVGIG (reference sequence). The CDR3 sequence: CAWSRPGTTQETQYF. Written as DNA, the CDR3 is TGTGCCTGGAGTCGCCCTGGGACTACCCAAGAGACCCAGTACTTC.

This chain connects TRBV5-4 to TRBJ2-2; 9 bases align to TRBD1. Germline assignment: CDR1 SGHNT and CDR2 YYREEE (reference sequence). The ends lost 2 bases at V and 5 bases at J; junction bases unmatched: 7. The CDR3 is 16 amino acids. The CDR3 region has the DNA TGTGCCAGCAGCTTCGTCGGGACAGGGAGGACCGGGGAGCTGTTTTTT. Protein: CASSFVGTGRTGELFF.

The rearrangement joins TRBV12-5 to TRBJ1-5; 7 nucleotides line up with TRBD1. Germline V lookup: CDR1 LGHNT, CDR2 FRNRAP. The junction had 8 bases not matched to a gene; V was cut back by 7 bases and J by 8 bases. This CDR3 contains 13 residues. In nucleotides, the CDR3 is TGTGCTAGTGCCCCGACAGGGTCAGAGCCCCAGCATTTT. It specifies CASAPTGSEPQHF.

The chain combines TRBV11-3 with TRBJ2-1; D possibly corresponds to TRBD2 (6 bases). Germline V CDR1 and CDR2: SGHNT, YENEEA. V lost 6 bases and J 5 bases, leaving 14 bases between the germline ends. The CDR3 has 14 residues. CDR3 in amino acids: CASSGTAGNNEQFF. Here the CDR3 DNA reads TGTGCCAGCAGTGGAACGGCGGGGAACAATGAGCAGTTCTTC.

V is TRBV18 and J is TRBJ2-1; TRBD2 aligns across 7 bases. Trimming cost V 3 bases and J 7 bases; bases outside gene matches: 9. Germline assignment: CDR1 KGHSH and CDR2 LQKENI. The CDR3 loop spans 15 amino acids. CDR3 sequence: CASSPTKGGRNEQFF. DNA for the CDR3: TGTGCCAGCTCACCCACCAAGGGAGGGCGGAATGAGCAGTTCTTC.

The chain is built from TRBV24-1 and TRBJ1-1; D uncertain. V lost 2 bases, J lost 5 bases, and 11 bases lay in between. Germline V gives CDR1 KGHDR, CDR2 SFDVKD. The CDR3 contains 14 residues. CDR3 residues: CATSDSKGGTEAFF. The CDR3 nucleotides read TGTGCCACCAGTGATTCCAAAGGCGGGACTGAAGCTTTCTTT.

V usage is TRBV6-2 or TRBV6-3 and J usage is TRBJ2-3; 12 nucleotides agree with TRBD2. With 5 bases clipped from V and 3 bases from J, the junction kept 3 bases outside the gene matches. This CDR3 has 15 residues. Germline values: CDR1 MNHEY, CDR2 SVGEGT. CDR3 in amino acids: CASSNLAGGTDTQYF. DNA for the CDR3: TGTGCCAGCAGTAATCTAGCGGGGGGGACAGATACGCAGTATTTT.

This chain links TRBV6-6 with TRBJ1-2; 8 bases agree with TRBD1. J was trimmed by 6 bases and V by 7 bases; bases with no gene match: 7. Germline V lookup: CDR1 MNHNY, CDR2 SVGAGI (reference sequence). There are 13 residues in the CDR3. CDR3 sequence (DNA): TGTGCCAGCACCTTGACAGGGGAGCATGGCTACACCTTC. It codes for CASTLTGEHGYTF.

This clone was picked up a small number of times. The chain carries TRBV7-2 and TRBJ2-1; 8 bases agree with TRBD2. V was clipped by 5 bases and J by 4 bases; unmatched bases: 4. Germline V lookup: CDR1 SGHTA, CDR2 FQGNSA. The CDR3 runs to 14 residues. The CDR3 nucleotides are TGTGCCAGCAGCCCGACTAGCGCTTACAATGAGCAGTTCTTC. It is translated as CASSPTSAYNEQFF. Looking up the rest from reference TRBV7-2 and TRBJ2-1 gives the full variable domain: GAGVSQSPSNKVTEKGKDVELRCDPISGHTALYWYRQSLGQGLEFLIYFQGNSAPDKSGLPSDRFSAERTGGSVSTLTIQRTQQEDSAVYLCASSPTSAYNEQFFGPGTRLTVL.

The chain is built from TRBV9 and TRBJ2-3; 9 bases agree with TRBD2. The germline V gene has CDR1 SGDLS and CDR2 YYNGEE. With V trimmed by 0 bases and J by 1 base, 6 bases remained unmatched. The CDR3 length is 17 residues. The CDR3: CASSVVASGTGTDTQYF. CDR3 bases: TGTGCCAGCAGCGTAGTGGCTAGCGGGACCGGCACAGATACGCAGTATTTT. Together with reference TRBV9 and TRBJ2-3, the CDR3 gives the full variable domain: DSGVTQTPKHLITATGQRVTLRCSPRSGDLSVYWYQQSLDQGLQFLIQYYNGEERAKGNILERFSAQQFPDLHSELNLSSLELGDSALYFCASSVVASGTGTDTQYFGPGTRLTVL.

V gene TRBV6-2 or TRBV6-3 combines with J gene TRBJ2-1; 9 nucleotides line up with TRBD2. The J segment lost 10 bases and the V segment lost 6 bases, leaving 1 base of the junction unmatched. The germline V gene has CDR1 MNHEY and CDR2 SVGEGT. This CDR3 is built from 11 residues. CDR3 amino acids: CASSLAGEQFF. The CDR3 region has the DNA TGTGCCAGCAGCCTAGCGGGAGAGCAGTTCTTC.

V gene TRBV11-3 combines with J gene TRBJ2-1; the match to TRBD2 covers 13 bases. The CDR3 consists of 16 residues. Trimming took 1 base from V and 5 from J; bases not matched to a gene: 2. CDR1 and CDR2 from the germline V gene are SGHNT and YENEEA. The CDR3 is CASSLVLAGGHNEQFF. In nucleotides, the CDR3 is TGTGCCAGCAGCTTAGTACTAGCGGGAGGGCACAATGAGCAGTTCTTC.

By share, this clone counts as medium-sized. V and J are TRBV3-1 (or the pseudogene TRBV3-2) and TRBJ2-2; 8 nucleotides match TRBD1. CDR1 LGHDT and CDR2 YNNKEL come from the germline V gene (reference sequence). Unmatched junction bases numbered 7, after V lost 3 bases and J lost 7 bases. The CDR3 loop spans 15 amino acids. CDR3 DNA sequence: TGTGCCAGCAGCCACGCGGACAGGGCGGGCGGGGAGCTGTTTTTT. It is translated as CASSHADRAGGELFF.

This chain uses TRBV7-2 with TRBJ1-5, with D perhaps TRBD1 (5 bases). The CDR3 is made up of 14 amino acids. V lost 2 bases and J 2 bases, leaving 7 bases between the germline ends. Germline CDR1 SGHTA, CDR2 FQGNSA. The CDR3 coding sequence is TGTGCCAGCAGCTTATGGGGGGGCAATCAGCCCCAGCATTTT. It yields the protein CASSLWGGNQPQHF.

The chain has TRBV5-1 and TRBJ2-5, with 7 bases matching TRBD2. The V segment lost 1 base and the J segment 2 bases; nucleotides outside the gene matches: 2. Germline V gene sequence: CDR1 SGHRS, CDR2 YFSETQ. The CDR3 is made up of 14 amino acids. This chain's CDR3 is CASSLTSAQETQYF. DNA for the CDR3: TGCGCCAGCAGCTTGACTAGCGCGCAAGAGACCCAGTACTTC.

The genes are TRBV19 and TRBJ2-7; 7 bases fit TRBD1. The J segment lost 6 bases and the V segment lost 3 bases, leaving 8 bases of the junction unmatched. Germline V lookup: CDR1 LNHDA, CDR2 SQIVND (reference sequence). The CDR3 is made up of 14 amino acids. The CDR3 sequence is CASSIGDSRIEQYF. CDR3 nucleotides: TGTGCCAGTAGTATCGGGGACAGTCGGATCGAGCAGTACTTC. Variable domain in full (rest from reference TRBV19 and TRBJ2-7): DGGITQSPKYLFRKEGQNVTLSCEQNLNHDAMYWYRQDPGQGLRLIYYSQIVNDFQKGDIAEGYSVSREKKESFPLTVTSAQKNPTAFYLCASSIGDSRIEQYFGPGTRLTVT.

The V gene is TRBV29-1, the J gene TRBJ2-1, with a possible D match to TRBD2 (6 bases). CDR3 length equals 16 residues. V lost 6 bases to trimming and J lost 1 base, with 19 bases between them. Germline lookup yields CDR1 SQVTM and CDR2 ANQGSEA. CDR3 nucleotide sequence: TGCAGCGTAGACCAGATTGAGGGAGGATCCTACAATGAGCAGTTCTTC. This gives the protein CSVDQIEGGSYNEQFF.